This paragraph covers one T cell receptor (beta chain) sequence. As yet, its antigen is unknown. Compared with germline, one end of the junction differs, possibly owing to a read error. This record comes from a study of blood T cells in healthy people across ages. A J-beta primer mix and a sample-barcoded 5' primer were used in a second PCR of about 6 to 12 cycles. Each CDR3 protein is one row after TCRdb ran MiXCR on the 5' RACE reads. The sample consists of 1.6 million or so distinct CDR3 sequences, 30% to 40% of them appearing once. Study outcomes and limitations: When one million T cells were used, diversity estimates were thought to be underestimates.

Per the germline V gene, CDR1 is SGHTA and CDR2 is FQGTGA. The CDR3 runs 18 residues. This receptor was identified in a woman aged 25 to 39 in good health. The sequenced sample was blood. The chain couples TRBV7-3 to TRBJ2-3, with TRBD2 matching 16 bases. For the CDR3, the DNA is TGTGCCAGCAACTTAATCGGGACTAGCGGGGGGGTAACAGATACGCAGTATTTT. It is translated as CASNLIGTSGGVTDTQYF. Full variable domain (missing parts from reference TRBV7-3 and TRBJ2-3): GAGVSQTPSNKVTEKGKYVELRCDPISGHTALYWYRQSLGQGPEFLIYFQGTGAADDSGLPNDRFFAVRPEGSVSTLKIQRTERGDSAVYLCASNLIGTSGGVTDTQYFGPGTRLTVL.